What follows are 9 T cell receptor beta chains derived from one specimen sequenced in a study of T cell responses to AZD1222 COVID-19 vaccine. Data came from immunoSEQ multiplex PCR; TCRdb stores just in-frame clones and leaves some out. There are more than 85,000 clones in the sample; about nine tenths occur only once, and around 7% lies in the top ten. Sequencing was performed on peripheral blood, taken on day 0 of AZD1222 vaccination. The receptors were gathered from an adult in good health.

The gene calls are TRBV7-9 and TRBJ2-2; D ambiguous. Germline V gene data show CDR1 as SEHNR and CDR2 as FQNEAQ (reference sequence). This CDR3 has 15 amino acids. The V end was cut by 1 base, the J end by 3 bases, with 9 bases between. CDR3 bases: TGTGCCAGCAGCTTAGAGGTTGGGCACACCGGGGAGCTGTTTTTT. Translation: CASSLEVGHTGELFF.

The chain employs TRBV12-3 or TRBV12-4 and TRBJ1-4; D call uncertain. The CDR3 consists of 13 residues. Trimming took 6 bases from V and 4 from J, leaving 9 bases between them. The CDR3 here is CASRSGNNEKLFF. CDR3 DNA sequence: TGTGCCAGCAGATCGGGGAATAATGAAAAACTGTTTTTT.

The CDR3 DNA is TGTGCCAGCAGCATACAGCTAACTAACTATGGCTACACCTTC. Amino acid sequence: CASSIQLTNYGYTF. The V call is TRBV7-2, the J call TRBJ1-2; D not certain. The CDR3 runs to 14 residues. V lost 5 bases and J lost 0, with 10 bases in between. The germline gives CDR1 SGHTA, CDR2 FQGNSA.

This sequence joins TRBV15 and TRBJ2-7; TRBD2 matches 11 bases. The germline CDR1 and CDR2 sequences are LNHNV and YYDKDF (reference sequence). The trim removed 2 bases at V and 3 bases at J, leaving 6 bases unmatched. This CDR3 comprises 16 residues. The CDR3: CATSRPLAGAGYEQYF. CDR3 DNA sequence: TGTGCCACCAGCAGACCACTAGCGGGAGCGGGCTACGAGCAGTACTTC.

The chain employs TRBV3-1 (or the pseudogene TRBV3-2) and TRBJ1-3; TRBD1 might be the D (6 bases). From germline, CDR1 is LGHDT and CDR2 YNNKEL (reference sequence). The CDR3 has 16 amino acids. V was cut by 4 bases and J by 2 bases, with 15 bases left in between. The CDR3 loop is CASSLNSRQAGNTIYF. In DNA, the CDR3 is TGTGCCAGCAGCCTTAATAGTCGACAGGCTGGAAACACCATATATTTT.

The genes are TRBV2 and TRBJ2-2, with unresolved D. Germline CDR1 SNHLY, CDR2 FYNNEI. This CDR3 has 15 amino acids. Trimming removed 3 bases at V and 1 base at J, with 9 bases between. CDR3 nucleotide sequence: TGTGCCAGCAGTGACGCCGCGTTGAACACCGGGGAGCTGTTTTTT. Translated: CASSDAALNTGELFF. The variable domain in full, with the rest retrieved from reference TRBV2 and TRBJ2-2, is EPEVTQTPSHQVTQMGQEVILRCVPISNHLYFYWYRQILGQKVEFLVSFYNNEISEKSEIFDDQFSVERPDGSNFTLKIRSTKLEDSAMYFCASSDAALNTGELFFGEGSRLTVL.

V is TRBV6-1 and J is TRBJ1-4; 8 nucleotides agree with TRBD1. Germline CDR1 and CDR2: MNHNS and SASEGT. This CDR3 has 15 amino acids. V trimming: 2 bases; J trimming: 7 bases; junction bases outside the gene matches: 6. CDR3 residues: CASSEQGAPPEKLFF. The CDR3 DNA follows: TGTGCCAGCAGTGAACAGGGGGCGCCTCCTGAAAAACTGTTTTTT.

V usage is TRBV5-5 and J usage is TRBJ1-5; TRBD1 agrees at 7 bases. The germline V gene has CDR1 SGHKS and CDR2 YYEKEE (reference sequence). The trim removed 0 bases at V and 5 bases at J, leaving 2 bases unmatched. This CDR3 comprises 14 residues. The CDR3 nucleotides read TGTGCCAGCAGCTTGGTCCAGGGGGATCAGCCCCAGCATTTT. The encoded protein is CASSLVQGDQPQHF.

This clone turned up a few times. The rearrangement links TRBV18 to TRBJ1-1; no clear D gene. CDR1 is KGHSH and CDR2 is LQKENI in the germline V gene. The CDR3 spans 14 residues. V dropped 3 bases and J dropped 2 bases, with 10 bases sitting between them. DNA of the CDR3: TGTGCCAGCTCACCGAGTGGTGGAAACACTGAAGCTTTCTTT. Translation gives CASSPSGGNTEAFF.